The entry below describes one TCR delta chain. The germline V gene encodes CDR1 GEAIGNYY and CDR2 EKD. Trimming removed 0 bases from V and 2 bases from J; junction bases left unmatched: 8. This CDR3 region has 18 residues. This sample was included in a study of gamma-delta T cells after stem cell transplantation. TCRdb reanalysed the RT-PCR reads via CATT. The table shows over 5,500 delta-chain clones, with nearly 25% occurring only once. The receptor comes from a human donor. It is not recorded whose cells these are; they may come from a transplant donor. Sequences were obtained from gamma-delta T cells. The rearrangement links TRDV2 to TRDJ1; 13 bases line up with TRDD3. CDR3 sequence (DNA): TGTGCCTGTGACACCGTGACTGGGGGATACGCTAGGACCGATAAACTCATCTTT. It encodes CACDTVTGGYARTDKLIF.